This TCR beta chain came from a study of T cells after posttransplantation cyclophosphamide. V dropped 2 bases and J dropped 1 base, with 13 bases sitting between them. This CDR3 spans 16 amino acids. Germline CDR1 reads SGHRS; CDR2 reads YFSETQ. Findings and caveats of the study: TRB overlap between skin or GI tissue T cells and blood was limited. TRB clonality was highly associated with recipient CMV seropositivity and reactivation. Later blood repertoires were often dominated by clones from the donor CD8+ memory compartment.

The data were produced by immunoSEQ multiplex PCR, yet TCRdb's version contains in-frame clones alone and is incomplete. Sampling found about 25,000 clones, none seen once. Treatment was busulfan-fludarabine conditioning, a marrow graft, and cyclophosphamide on days +3 and +4. This clone was seen at least ten times. What it binds is unknown. The receptor was derived from a male patient aged 18-30 years who received an allogeneic stem cell transplant from a related donor, was CMV-positive, and had no GVHD. Some T cells here may be from the graft donor. The chain combines TRBV5-1 with TRBJ1-5; D gene ambiguous. Sequencing was performed on PBMCs, taken after allogeneic stem cell transplant with posttransplant cyclophosphamide. CDR3 in amino acids: CASSLFPGNSNQPQHF. CDR3 nucleotide sequence: TGCGCCAGCAGCTTATTTCCAGGTAACAGCAATCAGCCCCAGCATTTT.